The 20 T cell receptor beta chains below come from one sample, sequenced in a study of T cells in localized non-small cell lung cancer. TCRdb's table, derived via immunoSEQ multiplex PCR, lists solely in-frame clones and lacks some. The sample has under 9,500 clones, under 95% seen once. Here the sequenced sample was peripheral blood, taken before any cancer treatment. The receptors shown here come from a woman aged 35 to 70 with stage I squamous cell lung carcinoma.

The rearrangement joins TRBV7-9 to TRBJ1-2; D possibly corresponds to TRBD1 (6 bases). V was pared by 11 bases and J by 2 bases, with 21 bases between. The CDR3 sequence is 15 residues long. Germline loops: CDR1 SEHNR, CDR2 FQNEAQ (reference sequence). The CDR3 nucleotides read TGTGCCGGGGGAAAATTCGGGACAAAGAACTATGGCTACACCTTC. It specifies CAGGKFGTKNYGYTF.

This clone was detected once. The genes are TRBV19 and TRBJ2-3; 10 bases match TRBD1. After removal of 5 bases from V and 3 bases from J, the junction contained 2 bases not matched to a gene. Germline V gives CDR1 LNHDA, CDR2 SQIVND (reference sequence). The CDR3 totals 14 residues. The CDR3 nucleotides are TGTGCCAGTAGTGGACAGGGGGGTACAGATACGCAGTATTTT. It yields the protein CASSGQGGTDTQYF. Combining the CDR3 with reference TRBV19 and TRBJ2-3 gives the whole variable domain DGGITQSPKYLFRKEGQNVTLSCEQNLNHDAMYWYRQDPGQGLRLIYYSQIVNDFQKGDIAEGYSVSREKKESFPLTVTSAQKNPTAFYLCASSGQGGTDTQYFGPGTRLTVL.

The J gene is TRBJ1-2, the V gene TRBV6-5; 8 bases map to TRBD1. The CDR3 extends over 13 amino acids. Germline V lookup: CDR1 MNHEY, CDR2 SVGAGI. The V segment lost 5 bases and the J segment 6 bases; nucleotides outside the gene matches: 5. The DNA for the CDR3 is TGTGCCAGCAGTACGGACAGGGTAGATGGCTACACCTTC. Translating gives CASSTDRVDGYTF.

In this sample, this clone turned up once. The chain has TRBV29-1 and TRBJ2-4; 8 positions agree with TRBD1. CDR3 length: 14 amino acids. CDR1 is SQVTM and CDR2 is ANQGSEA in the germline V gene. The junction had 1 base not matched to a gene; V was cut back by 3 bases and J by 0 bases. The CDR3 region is CSVDRGPAKNIQYF. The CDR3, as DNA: TGCAGCGTTGACAGGGGGCCAGCCAAAAACATTCAGTACTTC.

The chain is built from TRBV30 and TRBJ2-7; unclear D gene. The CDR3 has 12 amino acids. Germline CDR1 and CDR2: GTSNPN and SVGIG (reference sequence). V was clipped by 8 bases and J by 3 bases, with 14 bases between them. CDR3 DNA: TGTGCCCACTCACGTCCAGGCTACGAGCAGTACTTC. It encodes CAHSRPGYEQYF.

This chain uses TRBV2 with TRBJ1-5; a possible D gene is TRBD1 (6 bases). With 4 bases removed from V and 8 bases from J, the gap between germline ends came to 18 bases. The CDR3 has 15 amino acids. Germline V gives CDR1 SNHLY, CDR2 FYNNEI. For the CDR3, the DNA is TGTGCCAGCAGTGGTACGTTCAGGGGCGATAAGCCCCAGCATTTT. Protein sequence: CASSGTFRGDKPQHF. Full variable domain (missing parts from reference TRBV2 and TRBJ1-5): EPEVTQTPSHQVTQMGQEVILRCVPISNHLYFYWYRQILGQKVEFLVSFYNNEISEKSEIFDDQFSVERPDGSNFTLKIRSTKLEDSAMYFCASSGTFRGDKPQHFGDGTRLSIL.

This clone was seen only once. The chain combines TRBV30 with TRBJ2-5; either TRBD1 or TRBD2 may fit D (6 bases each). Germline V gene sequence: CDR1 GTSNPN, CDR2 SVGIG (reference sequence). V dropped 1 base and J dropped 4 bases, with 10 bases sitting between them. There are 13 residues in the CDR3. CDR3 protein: CAWSGGAAETQYF. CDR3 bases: TGTGCCTGGAGTGGGGGGGCCGCAGAGACCCAGTACTTC.

The CDR3 protein is CASRQPGTDSGNTIYF. In DNA, the CDR3 is TGTGCCAGCAGGCAGCCCGGGACAGACTCTGGAAACACCATATATTTT. The chain is built from TRBV11-2 and TRBJ1-3; 7 bases line up with TRBD1. V trimming: 6 bases; J trimming: 0 bases; junction bases outside the gene matches: 8. The CDR3 covers 16 residues. Germline CDR1 is SGHAT and CDR2 is FQNNGV.

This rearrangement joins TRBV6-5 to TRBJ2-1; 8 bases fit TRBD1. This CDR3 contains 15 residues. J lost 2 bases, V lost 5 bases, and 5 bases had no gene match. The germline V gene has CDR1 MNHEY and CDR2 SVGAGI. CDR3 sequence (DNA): TGTGCCAGCAGTCAATCCAGGGGGCCCTACAATGAGCAGTTCTTC. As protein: CASSQSRGPYNEQFF.

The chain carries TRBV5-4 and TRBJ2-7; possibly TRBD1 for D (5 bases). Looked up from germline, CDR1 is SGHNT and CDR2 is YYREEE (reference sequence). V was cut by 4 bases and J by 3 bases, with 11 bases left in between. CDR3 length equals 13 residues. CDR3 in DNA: TGTGCCAGCAGCGGTGGACAAGTCTACGAGCAGTACTTC. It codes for CASSGGQVYEQYF.

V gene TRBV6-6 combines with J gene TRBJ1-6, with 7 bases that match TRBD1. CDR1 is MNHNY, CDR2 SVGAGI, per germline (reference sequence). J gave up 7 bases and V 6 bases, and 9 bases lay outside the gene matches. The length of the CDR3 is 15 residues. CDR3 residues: CASSPTGASNSPLHF. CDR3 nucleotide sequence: TGTGCCAGCAGCCCAACAGGGGCCTCGAATTCACCCCTCCACTTT.

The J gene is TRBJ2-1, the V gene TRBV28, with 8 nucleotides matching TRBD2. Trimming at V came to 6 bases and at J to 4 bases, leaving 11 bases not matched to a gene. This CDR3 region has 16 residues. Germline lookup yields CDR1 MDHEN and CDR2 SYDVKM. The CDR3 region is CASSRLSGGAYNEQFF. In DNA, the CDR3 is TGTGCCAGCAGCCGATTGAGCGGGGGCGCTTACAATGAGCAGTTCTTC.

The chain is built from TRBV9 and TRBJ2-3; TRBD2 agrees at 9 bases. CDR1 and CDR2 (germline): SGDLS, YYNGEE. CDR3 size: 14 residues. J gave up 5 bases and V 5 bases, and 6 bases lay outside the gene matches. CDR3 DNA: TGTGCCAGCAGTTGGCGGGGGGGCGGAGATACGCAGTATTTT. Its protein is CASSWRGGGDTQYF.

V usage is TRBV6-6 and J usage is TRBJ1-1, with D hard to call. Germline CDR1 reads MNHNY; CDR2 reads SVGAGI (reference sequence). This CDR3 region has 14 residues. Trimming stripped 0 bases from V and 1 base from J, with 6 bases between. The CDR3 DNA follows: TGTGCCAGCAGTTACTCGGGTGGGAACACTGAAGCTTTCTTT. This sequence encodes CASSYSGGNTEAFF.

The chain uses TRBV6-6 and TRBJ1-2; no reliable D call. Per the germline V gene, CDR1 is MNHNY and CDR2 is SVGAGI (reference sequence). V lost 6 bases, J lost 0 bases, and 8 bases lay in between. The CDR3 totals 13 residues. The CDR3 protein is CASSRDPNYGYTF. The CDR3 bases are TGTGCCAGCAGCCGAGACCCTAACTATGGCTACACCTTC.

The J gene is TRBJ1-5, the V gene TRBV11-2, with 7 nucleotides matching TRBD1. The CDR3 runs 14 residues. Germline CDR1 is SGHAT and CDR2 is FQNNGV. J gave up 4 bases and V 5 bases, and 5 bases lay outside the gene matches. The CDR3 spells CASSPGTVNQPQHF. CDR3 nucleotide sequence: TGTGCCAGCAGCCCTGGGACAGTGAATCAGCCCCAGCATTTT. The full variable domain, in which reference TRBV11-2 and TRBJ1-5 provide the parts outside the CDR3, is EAGVAQSPRYKIIEKRQSVAFWCNPISGHATLYWYQQILGQGPKLLIQFQNNGVVDDSQLPKDRFSAERLKGVDSTLKIQPAKLEDSAVYLCASSPGTVNQPQHFGDGTRLSIL.

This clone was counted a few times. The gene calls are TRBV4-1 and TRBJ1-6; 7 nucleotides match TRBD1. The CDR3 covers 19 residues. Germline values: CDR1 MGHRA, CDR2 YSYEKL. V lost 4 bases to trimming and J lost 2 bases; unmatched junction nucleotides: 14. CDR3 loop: CASSRIGLQGLAYNSPLHF. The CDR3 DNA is TGCGCCAGCAGCCGAATCGGGCTACAGGGGTTAGCCTATAATTCACCCCTCCACTTT.

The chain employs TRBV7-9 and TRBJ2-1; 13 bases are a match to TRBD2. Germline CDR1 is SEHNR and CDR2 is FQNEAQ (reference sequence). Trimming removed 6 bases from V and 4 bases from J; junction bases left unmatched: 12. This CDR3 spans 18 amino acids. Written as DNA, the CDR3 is TGTGCCAGCAGTCTGATAAGACTAGCGGGGGGCGGGTACAATGAGCAGTTCTTC. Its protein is CASSLIRLAGGGYNEQFF.

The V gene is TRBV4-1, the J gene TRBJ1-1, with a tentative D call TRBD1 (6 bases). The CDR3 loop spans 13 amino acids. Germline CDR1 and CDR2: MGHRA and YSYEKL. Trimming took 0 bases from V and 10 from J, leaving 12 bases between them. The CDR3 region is CASSQDRRGGAFF. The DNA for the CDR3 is TGCGCCAGCAGCCAAGATAGGCGAGGGGGAGCTTTCTTT.

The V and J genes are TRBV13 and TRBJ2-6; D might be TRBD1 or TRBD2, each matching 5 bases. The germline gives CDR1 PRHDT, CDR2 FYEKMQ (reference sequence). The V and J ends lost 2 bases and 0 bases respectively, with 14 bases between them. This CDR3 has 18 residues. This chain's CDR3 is CASSLNRDRSSGANVLTF. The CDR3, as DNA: TGTGCCAGCAGCTTAAACCGGGACCGATCCTCTGGGGCCAACGTCCTGACTTTC.